Sequencing of this T cell receptor beta chain was carried out in a study of CD8 T cells in Susac syndrome. Worth noting for this clonotype: Its antigen is still unknown.

With random hexamers, reverse transcription was performed on about 0.5 to 1 ug of RNA. TCRdb recomputed calls from the immunoSEQ multiplex PCR reads with MiXCR, one row per CDR3 protein. The sample carries some 300,000 distinct CDR3 sequences, 70% to 90% recorded once. The CDR3 extends over 15 amino acids. The germline V gene has CDR1 SEHNR and CDR2 FQNEAQ (reference sequence). V was cut by 4 bases and J by 3 bases, with 16 bases left in between. Study outcomes and limitations: Only a relatively small number of individuals were included in the TCR sequencing and HLA analysis.

The source material was CD8+ T cells from PBMCs. This clonotype originated in a human donor with multiple sclerosis. V usage is TRBV7-9 and J usage is TRBJ2-7, with a weak D call TRBD2 (6 bases). Here the CDR3 DNA reads TGTGCCAGCAGCTCGCCTTCTGGGGGGATCTACGAGCAGTACTTC. Its translation is CASSSPSGGIYEQYF.